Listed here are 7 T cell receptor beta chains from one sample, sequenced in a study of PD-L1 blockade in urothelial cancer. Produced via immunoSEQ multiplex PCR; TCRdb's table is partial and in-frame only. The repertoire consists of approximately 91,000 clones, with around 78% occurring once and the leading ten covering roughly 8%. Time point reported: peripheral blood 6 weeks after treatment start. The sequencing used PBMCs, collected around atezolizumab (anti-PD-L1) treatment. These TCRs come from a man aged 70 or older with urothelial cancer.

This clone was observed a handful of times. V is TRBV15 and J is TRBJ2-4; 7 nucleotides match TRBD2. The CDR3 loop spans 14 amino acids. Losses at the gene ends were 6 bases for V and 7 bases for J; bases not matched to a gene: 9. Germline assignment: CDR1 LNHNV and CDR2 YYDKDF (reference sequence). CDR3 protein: CATRETREANIQYF. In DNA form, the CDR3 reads TGTGCCACCAGAGAAACACGGGAGGCGAACATTCAGTACTTC.

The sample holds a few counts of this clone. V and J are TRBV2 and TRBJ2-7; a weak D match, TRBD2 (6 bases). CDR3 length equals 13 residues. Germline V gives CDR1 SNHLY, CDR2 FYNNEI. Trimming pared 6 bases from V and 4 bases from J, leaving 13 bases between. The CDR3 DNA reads TGTGCCAGCAGCCGGCGTCGGGGGTACGAGCAGTACTTC. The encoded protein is CASSRRRGYEQYF.

The CDR3 sequence is CASSSAVAVSYNEQFF. The CDR3 DNA sequence: TGTGCCAGCAGCTCGGCAGTAGCGGTATCGTACAATGAGCAGTTCTTC. The chain has TRBV5-4 and TRBJ2-1; tentatively, D is TRBD2 (6 bases). There are 16 residues in the CDR3. Deletions cut 3 bases from V and 4 bases from J, with 17 bases between. Germline V gene sequence: CDR1 SGHNT, CDR2 YYREEE (reference sequence).

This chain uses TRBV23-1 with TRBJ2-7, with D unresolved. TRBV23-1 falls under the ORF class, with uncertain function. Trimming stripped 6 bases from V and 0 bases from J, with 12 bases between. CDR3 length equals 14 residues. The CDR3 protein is CASRPRGSSYEQYF. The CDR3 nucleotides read TGCGCCAGCAGACCCAGAGGATCCTCCTACGAGCAGTACTTC.

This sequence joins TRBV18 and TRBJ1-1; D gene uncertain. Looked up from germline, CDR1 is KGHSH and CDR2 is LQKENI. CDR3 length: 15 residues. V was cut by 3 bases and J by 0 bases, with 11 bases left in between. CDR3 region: CASSPEGTLNTEAFF. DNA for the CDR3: TGTGCCAGCTCACCGGAGGGCACCTTGAACACTGAAGCTTTCTTT.

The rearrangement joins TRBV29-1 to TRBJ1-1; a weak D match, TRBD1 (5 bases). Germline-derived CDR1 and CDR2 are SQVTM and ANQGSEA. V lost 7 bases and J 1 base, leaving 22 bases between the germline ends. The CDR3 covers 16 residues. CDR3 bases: TGCAGCGCCCTGGGGAGGGGAAGGGGTGCGAACACTGAAGCTTTCTTT. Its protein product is CSALGRGRGANTEAFF.

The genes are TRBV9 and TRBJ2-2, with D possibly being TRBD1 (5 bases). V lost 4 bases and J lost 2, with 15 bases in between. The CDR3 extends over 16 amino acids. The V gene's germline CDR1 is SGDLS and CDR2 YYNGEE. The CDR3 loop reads CASSTGVGANTGELFF. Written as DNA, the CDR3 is TGTGCCAGCAGCACAGGAGTAGGGGCTAACACCGGGGAGCTGTTTTTT.